These 21 T cell receptor beta chains share one sample of origin, sequenced in a study of blood T cell repertoires in COVID-19. TCRdb's copy holds only in-frame clones and misses some; the assay was immunoSEQ multiplex PCR. In the table there are over 200,000 clones, about 91% of which are singletons. The sample taken for sequencing was PBMCs or T cells enriched from blood (not recorded which). These receptors all stem from a human donor in a cohort exposed to, infected with or recovered from COVID-19 (not recorded which). The donor label of this sample is uncertain.

The genes are TRBV25-1 and TRBJ2-2; no firm D call. V was pared by 6 bases and J by 3 bases, with 17 bases between. From germline, CDR1 is MGHDK and CDR2 SYGVNS. The CDR3 is 16 residues long. Written as DNA, the CDR3 is TGTGCCAGCAGCGTCGATTTGTCAGGCGACACCGGGGAGCTGTTTTTT. This gives the protein CASSVDLSGDTGELFF.

This chain connects TRBV6-5 to TRBJ1-2; a weak D match, TRBD1 (6 bases). The CDR3 is 15 amino acids. Per germline, CDR1 MNHEY and CDR2 SVGAGI. With 2 bases removed from V and 7 bases from J, the gap between germline ends came to 17 bases. The CDR3: CASSYARTDLGGYTF. DNA for the CDR3: TGTGCCAGCAGTTACGCGAGGACAGACCTGGGTGGCTACACCTTC.

The rearrangement joins TRBV30 to TRBJ1-6; D not resolved. V lost 0 bases, J lost 7 bases, and 19 bases lay in between. Germline-derived CDR1 and CDR2 are GTSNPN and SVGIG (reference sequence). There are 17 residues in the CDR3. The CDR3 region is CAWSVPGDPRRNSPLHF. The CDR3, as DNA: TGTGCCTGGAGTGTACCCGGAGACCCACGGAGGAATTCACCCCTCCACTTT.

This clone was seen just once. An end of the junction differs from the germline gene, which may be a read error. The V call is TRBV5-8, the J call TRBJ1-4; the match to TRBD1 covers 8 bases. This CDR3 is 11 amino acids long. Germline CDR1 SGHTS, CDR2 YDEGEE. The CDR3 DNA follows: TGTGCCAGCAGCCCCGGGACAGGAACCGTTTTT. It specifies CASSPGTGTVF.

The V call is TRBV5-1, the J call TRBJ1-1; weak D call: TRBD1 (5 bases). V was trimmed by 3 bases and J by 4 bases, leaving 16 bases between them. Germline CDR1 is SGHRS and CDR2 is YFSETQ. The CDR3 is 15 residues long. In DNA form, the CDR3 reads TGCGCCAGCAGCTGGCGGGGGGGAGGAAGCACTGAAGCTTTCTTT. This encodes CASSWRGGGSTEAFF.

The chain carries TRBV9 and TRBJ1-2; the match to TRBD1 covers 12 bases. The V and J ends lost 2 bases and 6 bases, in that order; junction bases with no gene match: 17. CDR3 size: 19 residues. The V gene's germline CDR1 is SGDLS and CDR2 YYNGEE. In DNA, the CDR3 is TGTGCCAGCAGCGTGGGAGCAGGGGTCGGGACAGGGGGCGCAAATGGCTACACCTTC. Encoded protein: CASSVGAGVGTGGANGYTF.

The CDR3: CASSEYVQGRGQPQHF. The CDR3 DNA follows: TGTGCCAGCAGTGAATACGTACAGGGGAGAGGTCAGCCCCAGCATTTT. This rearrangement joins TRBV2 to TRBJ1-5, with 7 bases fitting TRBD1. Germline V gene sequence: CDR1 SNHLY, CDR2 FYNNEI. J was trimmed by 6 bases and V by 2 bases; bases with no gene match: 10. The CDR3 is made up of 16 amino acids.

The chain combines TRBV27 with TRBJ1-5; D is perhaps TRBD1 (6 bases). Per germline, CDR1 MNHEY and CDR2 SMNVEV (reference sequence). V shed 2 bases and J shed 1 base, with 12 bases lying between them. The CDR3 is made up of 16 amino acids. The CDR3 DNA reads as TGTGCCAGCAGTTTAAAGGCGGGGGCCAGCAATCAGCCCCAGCATTTT. Protein product: CASSLKAGASNQPQHF.

In its sample, this clone was seen once. Within the sample, other DNA sequences also encode this same CDR3. This chain connects TRBV19 to TRBJ1-1; a weak D match, TRBD1 (6 bases). This CDR3 contains 13 residues. With 6 bases removed from V and 1 base from J, the gap between germline ends came to 9 bases. Germline V gene sequence: CDR1 LNHDA, CDR2 SQIVND (reference sequence). CDR3 sequence (DNA): TGTGCCAGTAGCTTGACAGGGAACACTGAAGCTTTCTTT. It encodes CASSLTGNTEAFF.

This clone was recorded once. The V and J genes are TRBV5-4 and TRBJ1-1; tentatively, D is TRBD1 (6 bases). Looked up from germline, CDR1 is SGHNT and CDR2 is YYREEE (reference sequence). The germline V and J ends were trimmed by 5 bases and 4 bases, with 15 bases remaining between them. The CDR3 loop spans 14 amino acids. The CDR3 protein is CASSRTAAGTEAFF. For the CDR3, the DNA is TGTGCCAGCAGTCGGACAGCCGCTGGCACTGAAGCTTTCTTT.

The chain joins TRBV9 to TRBJ1-6, with a possible D match to TRBD1 (5 bases). Trimming left V 4 bases short and J 8 bases short, with 16 bases between. Germline V lookup: CDR1 SGDLS, CDR2 YYNGEE. The CDR3 is 15 amino acids. CDR3: CASSPQGGEYSPLHF. CDR3 nucleotide sequence: TGTGCCAGCAGCCCTCAGGGAGGGGAGTATTCACCCCTCCACTTT.

The V and J genes are TRBV24-1 and TRBJ2-1; D is possibly TRBD2 (7 bases). The germline V gene encodes CDR1 KGHDR and CDR2 SFDVKD. V was clipped by 5 bases and J by 0 bases, with 16 bases between them. The CDR3 runs to 17 residues. The chain's CDR3 is CATSVGSGGFSYNEQFF. Here the CDR3 DNA reads TGTGCCACCAGTGTTGGTTCGGGGGGCTTCTCCTACAATGAGCAGTTCTTC.

CDR3 nucleotides: TGCGCCAGCAGCTTGGGTCCCGGGTACTCCTACAATGAGCAGTTCTTC. As protein: CASSLGPGYSYNEQFF. The rearrangement joins TRBV5-1 to TRBJ2-1; no firm D call. Germline assignment: CDR1 SGHRS and CDR2 YFSETQ. Trimming stripped 0 bases from V and 0 bases from J, with 10 bases between. This CDR3 is built from 16 residues.

The gene calls are TRBV6-5 and TRBJ1-5; D perhaps matches TRBD1 (5 bases). In germline, CDR1 is MNHEY, CDR2 SVGAGI. V was trimmed by 5 bases and J by 4 bases, leaving 12 bases between them. CDR3 length: 14 residues. The CDR3 here is CASSPAGTNQPQHF. The CDR3 DNA reads as TGTGCCAGCAGTCCCGCAGGGACTAATCAGCCCCAGCATTTT.

This sequence joins TRBV9 and TRBJ1-2; D is unresolved. Germline values: CDR1 SGDLS, CDR2 YYNGEE. V was shortened by 3 bases and J by 8 bases, with 20 bases between the two germline ends. The CDR3 runs 15 residues. The CDR3 bases are TGTGCCAGCAGCGCCCTTGACCGTTTTTCAGGAGGCTACACCTTC. It yields the protein CASSALDRFSGGYTF. Together with reference TRBV9 and TRBJ1-2, the CDR3 gives the full variable domain: DSGVTQTPKHLITATGQRVTLRCSPRSGDLSVYWYQQSLDQGLQFLIQYYNGEERAKGNILERFSAQQFPDLHSELNLSSLELGDSALYFCASSALDRFSGGYTFGSGTRLTVV.

The CDR3 spells CASSQTSGAFHEQFF. The CDR3 nucleotides are TGTGCCAGCAGCCAGACTAGCGGGGCCTTTCATGAGCAGTTCTTC. The rearrangement links TRBV3-1 (or the pseudogene TRBV3-2) to TRBJ2-1; 11 bases line up with TRBD2. The length of the CDR3 is 15 residues. V trimming: 3 bases; J trimming: 8 bases; junction bases outside the gene matches: 6. The V gene's germline CDR1 is LGHDT and CDR2 YNNKEL (reference sequence).

The J gene is TRBJ2-1, the V gene TRBV6-2 or TRBV6-3; 7 bases fit TRBD2. The trim removed 0 bases at V and 3 bases at J, leaving 5 bases unmatched. Germline CDR1 is MNHEY and CDR2 is SVGEGT. This CDR3 region has 16 residues. The CDR3 protein is CASSYSLRGYYNEQFF. In nucleotides, the CDR3 is TGTGCCAGCAGTTACTCCCTGCGGGGGTACTACAATGAGCAGTTCTTC.

CDR3 nucleotides: TGTGCCAGCAGCTTAGCGGGGGGAAGGTTCTTCTTC. Translation gives CASSLAGGRFFF. The V call is TRBV7-2, the J call TRBJ2-1, with D possibly TRBD2 on 6 matching bases. The length of the CDR3 is 12 residues. CDR1 and CDR2 from the germline V gene are SGHTA and FQGNSA. V dropped 0 bases and J dropped 16 bases, with 13 bases sitting between them.

The rearrangement joins TRBV6-5 to TRBJ1-4; 9 positions match TRBD1. CDR1 and CDR2 from the germline V gene are MNHEY and SVGAGI. The J segment lost 8 bases and the V segment lost 5 bases, leaving 9 bases of the junction unmatched. This CDR3 is built from 15 residues. DNA for the CDR3: TGTGCCAGCAGTACCCAGACAGGGGGGAGCGAAAAACTGTTTTTT. Encoded protein: CASSTQTGGSEKLFF.

This sequence joins TRBV10-3 and TRBJ1-2; TRBD1 is a possible D gene (5 bases). Germline-derived CDR1 and CDR2 are ENHRY and SYGVKD. Trimming left V 4 bases short and J 6 bases short, with 12 bases between. The CDR3 sequence is 13 residues long. The CDR3 DNA reads TGTGCCATCAGTGGGGGAGGGGCTAATGGCTACACCTTC. It encodes CAISGGGANGYTF.

The genes are TRBV5-4 and TRBJ2-3, with D perhaps TRBD2 (5 bases). Germline V CDR1 and CDR2: SGHNT, YYREEE (reference sequence). The CDR3 runs 14 residues. Trimming shortened V by 5 bases and J by 1 base, and 11 bases separated the two germline ends. CDR3 sequence reads: CASREDWGTDTQYF. The CDR3 DNA reads TGTGCCAGCAGGGAGGATTGGGGCACAGATACGCAGTATTTT.